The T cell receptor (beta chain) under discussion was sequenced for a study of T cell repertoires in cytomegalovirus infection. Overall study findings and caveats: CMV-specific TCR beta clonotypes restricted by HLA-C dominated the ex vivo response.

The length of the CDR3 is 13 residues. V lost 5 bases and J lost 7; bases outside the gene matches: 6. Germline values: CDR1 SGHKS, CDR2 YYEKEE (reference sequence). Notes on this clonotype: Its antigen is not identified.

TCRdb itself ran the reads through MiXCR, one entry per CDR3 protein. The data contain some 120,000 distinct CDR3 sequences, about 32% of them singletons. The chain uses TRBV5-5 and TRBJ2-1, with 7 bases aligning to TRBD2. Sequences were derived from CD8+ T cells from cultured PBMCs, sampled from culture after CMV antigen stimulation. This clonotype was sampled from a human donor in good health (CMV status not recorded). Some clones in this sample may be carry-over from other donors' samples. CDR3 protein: CASSSRGENEQFF. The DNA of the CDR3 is TGTGCCAGCAGTTCACGGGGGGAAAATGAGCAGTTCTTC.